These 23 T cell receptor beta chains came from one sample sequenced in a study of sequential checkpoint blockade in melanoma (dated by TCRdb to the late 2010s). Library preparation employed the immunoSEQ multiplex PCR assay. This is the immuneACCESS table as TCRdb keeps it, with only in-frame sequences that have V and J called. A part of the clones is gone; compared with another copy, unresolved V genes explain less than half, and the rest is unexplained. The sample data list 10,000 to 15,000 clones, and roughly 21% of these were observed just once. Of the sample, approximately 6.5% falls within the top ten clones. Per the publication, the treatment or condition label means: randomized to nivolumab then ipilimumab (arm A) or the reverse (arm B). The sample here was tumor tissue (inferred from file names), taken from a patient given nivolumab and ipilimumab in sequence. These receptors originate from a human donor with melanoma.

V is TRBV18 and J is TRBJ1-5; tentatively, D is TRBD1 (5 bases). Germline V gene sequence: CDR1 KGHSH, CDR2 LQKENI. Between the trimmed V and J ends, which lost 2 bases and 6 bases, there was a span of 11 bases. This CDR3 has 14 residues. This CDR3 is CASSPDSQVQPQHF. The CDR3 region has the DNA TGTGCCAGCTCACCAGACAGTCAAGTTCAGCCCCAGCATTTT.

The chain uses TRBV5-1 and TRBJ1-2, with 11 bases identical to TRBD1. The ends lost 6 bases at V and 5 bases at J; junction bases unmatched: 9. Looked up from germline, CDR1 is SGHRS and CDR2 is YFSETQ. The CDR3 is made up of 15 amino acids. The CDR3 loop is CASMRDGQGAYGYTF. As DNA, the CDR3 is TGCGCCAGCATGCGAGACGGACAGGGGGCTTATGGCTACACCTTC.

This clone appeared a few times. The CDR3 reads CASSPYGSSEDTQYF. In DNA, the CDR3 is TGTGCCAGCTCACCTTACGGGTCTAGCGAAGATACGCAGTATTTT. The rearrangement joins TRBV18 to TRBJ2-3; tentatively, D is TRBD2 (6 bases). The germline CDR1 and CDR2 sequences are KGHSH and LQKENI. The V gene lost 3 bases and the J gene lost 5 bases, with 15 bases spanning the gap. This CDR3 is built from 15 residues. The full variable domain, in which reference TRBV18 and TRBJ2-3 provide the parts outside the CDR3, is NAGVMQNPRHLVRRRGQEARLRCSPMKGHSHVYWYRQLPEEGLKFMVYLQKENIIDESGMPKERFSAEFPKEGPSILRIQQVVRGDSAAYFCASSPYGSSEDTQYFGPGTRLTVL.

The rearrangement joins TRBV29-1 to TRBJ2-5; the match to TRBD1 covers 8 bases. The V segment lost 0 bases and the J segment 5 bases; nucleotides outside the gene matches: 8. The CDR3 spans 15 residues. CDR1 is SQVTM, CDR2 ANQGSEA, per germline. CDR3 in amino acids: CSVEEVSGGDETQYF. Written as DNA, the CDR3 is TGCAGCGTTGAAGAGGTATCAGGGGGCGACGAGACCCAGTACTTC.

This clone was observed a handful of times. The gene calls are TRBV11-3 and TRBJ2-1, with TRBD2 matching over 9 bases. Trimming removed 1 base from V and 10 bases from J; junction bases left unmatched: 8. Looked up from germline, CDR1 is SGHNT and CDR2 is YENEEA. The CDR3 has 15 residues. CDR3 residues: CASSLVVAGVGEQFF. The CDR3 DNA reads as TGTGCCAGCAGCTTAGTGGTAGCGGGAGTTGGGGAGCAGTTCTTC. The entire variable domain, with the rest obtained from reference TRBV11-3 and TRBJ2-1, is as follows: EAGVVQSPRYKIIEKKQPVAFWCNPISGHNTLYWYLQNLGQGPELLIRYENEEAVDDSQLPKDRFSAERLKGVDSTLKIQPAELGDSAVYLCASSLVVAGVGEQFFGPGTRLTVL.

The chain is built from TRBV18 and TRBJ1-3; no definite D call. Germline CDR1 and CDR2: KGHSH and LQKENI. V lost 2 bases and J lost 0, with 11 bases in between. This CDR3 is built from 16 residues. The CDR3 sequence: CASSPETSSSGNTIYF. In DNA, the CDR3 is TGTGCCAGCTCACCAGAGACAAGTAGCTCTGGAAACACCATATATTTT.

This clone was seen at least ten times. The chain links TRBV6-8 to TRBJ2-7; tentative D call: TRBD1 (6 bases). The CDR3 has 16 residues. Deletions cut 2 bases from V and 2 bases from J, with 16 bases between. Germline V lookup: CDR1 MNHGY, CDR2 SAAAGT. CDR3 in amino acids: CASSYARTALTYEQYF. In DNA, the CDR3 is TGTGCCAGCAGTTACGCGCGGACAGCGTTGACCTACGAGCAGTACTTC.

The chain is built from TRBV18 and TRBJ2-1, with TRBD2 as a possible D gene (7 bases). The CDR3 has 13 amino acids. Germline CDR1 and CDR2: KGHSH and LQKENI. V gave up 2 bases and J gave up 8 bases, with 10 bases separating them. The CDR3 nucleotides are TGTGCCAGCTCACCAAGGGGGGGGGATGAGCAGTTCTTC. Translated, it gives CASSPRGGDEQFF.

This clone was seen only a few times. This chain connects TRBV19 to TRBJ2-1; 8 bases fit TRBD1. The CDR3 is 14 amino acids. Trimming cost V 5 bases and J 4 bases; bases outside gene matches: 4. Per germline, CDR1 LNHDA and CDR2 SQIVND (reference sequence). The CDR3 is CASSVGQAYNEQFF. The CDR3 region has the DNA TGTGCCAGTAGTGTGGGACAGGCTTACAATGAGCAGTTCTTC.

This chain connects TRBV25-1 to TRBJ1-3; D is ambiguous. The V end was cut by 3 bases, the J end by 2 bases, with 14 bases between. The CDR3 is made up of 16 amino acids. CDR1 MGHDK and CDR2 SYGVNS come from the germline V gene. The CDR3 DNA reads TGTGCCAGCAGTGACCGGAAGATAATTACTGGAAACACCATATATTTT. It encodes CASSDRKIITGNTIYF.

The chain has TRBV5-1 and TRBJ1-3, with D hard to call. V lost 0 bases and J 2 bases, leaving 6 bases between the germline ends. This CDR3 region has 14 residues. The germline gives CDR1 SGHRS, CDR2 YFSETQ. CDR3 loop: CASSLGATGNTIYF. The CDR3 DNA sequence: TGCGCCAGCAGCTTGGGGGCAACTGGAAACACCATATATTTT.

This clone was observed a few times. The chain has TRBV28 and TRBJ2-7; the D gene is possibly TRBD1 (6 bases). Germline V CDR1 and CDR2: MDHEN, SYDVKM. V was cut by 6 bases and J by 0 bases, with 12 bases left in between. This CDR3 comprises 14 residues. CDR3 region: CASRLTGPSYEQYF. The CDR3 nucleotides are TGTGCCAGCAGACTGACAGGTCCCTCCTACGAGCAGTACTTC.

Worth noting for this clone: Compared with germline, one end of the junction differs, possibly owing to a read error. The gene calls are TRBV6-8 and TRBJ2-1; D might be TRBD1 (5 bases). CDR1 and CDR2 from the germline V gene are MNHGY and SAAAGT. CDR3 length equals 16 residues. CDR3 sequence: CAISGALVQSYNEQFF. Here the CDR3 DNA reads TGTGCCATCAGTGGGGCTCTCGTCCAATCCTACAATGAGCAGTTCTTC.

This clone has a count of ten or more. The chain combines TRBV11-3 with TRBJ2-5; 9 positions agree with TRBD2. Trimming at V came to 5 bases and at J to 1 base, leaving 11 bases not matched to a gene. In germline, CDR1 is SGHNT, CDR2 YENEEA. The CDR3 has 17 amino acids. CDR3 loop: CASSLFAAAGGQETQYF. As DNA, the CDR3 is TGTGCCAGCAGCCTCTTCGCAGCAGCGGGGGGCCAAGAGACCCAGTACTTC.

This clone was seen a few times. The V and J genes are TRBV4-1 and TRBJ2-7; D is ambiguous. CDR1 and CDR2 (germline): MGHRA, YSYEKL. The V gene lost 3 bases and the J gene lost 1 base, with 10 bases spanning the gap. CDR3 length: 14 amino acids. CDR3 nucleotides: TGCGCCAGCAGCCAGGGTGACACTTCCTACGAGCAGTACTTC. Protein: CASSQGDTSYEQYF.

The V call is TRBV5-1, the J call TRBJ2-2; TRBD1 matches 12 bases. This CDR3 comprises 16 residues. The V segment lost 0 bases and the J segment 6 bases; nucleotides outside the gene matches: 3. The germline V gene has CDR1 SGHRS and CDR2 YFSETQ. Here the CDR3 reads CASSLDGTGGPGELFF. CDR3 in DNA: TGCGCCAGCAGCTTGGACGGGACAGGGGGCCCCGGGGAGCTGTTTTTT.

V and J are TRBV28 and TRBJ1-1; no firm D call. The germline CDR1 and CDR2 sequences are MDHEN and SYDVKM. The V gene lost 10 bases and the J gene lost 6 bases, with 18 bases spanning the gap. There are 13 residues in the CDR3. CDR3 protein: CATTEPNIAEAFF. CDR3 DNA sequence: TGTGCCACGACGGAACCTAACATCGCTGAAGCTTTCTTT.

Sample share makes this clone medium-sized. The gene calls are TRBV11-3 and TRBJ2-1; 8 nucleotides agree with TRBD2. Germline V gene data show CDR1 as SGHNT and CDR2 as YENEEA. The CDR3 contains 15 residues. With 3 bases clipped from V and 9 bases from J, the junction kept 10 bases outside the gene matches. The CDR3 loop is CASSFSGVGGREQFF. The CDR3 region has the DNA TGTGCCAGCAGCTTTAGCGGGGTGGGTGGACGTGAGCAGTTCTTC.

The V call is TRBV6-8, the J call TRBJ2-5; 7 bases agree with TRBD1. The CDR3 loop spans 16 amino acids. With 7 bases clipped from V and 1 base from J, the junction kept 12 bases outside the gene matches. Looked up from germline, CDR1 is MNHGY and CDR2 is SAAAGT. The CDR3 DNA follows: TGTGCCAGCACTGAGGGGCAGGGGGTAACCCAAGAGACCCAGTACTTC. Residues: CASTEGQGVTQETQYF.

The J gene is TRBJ2-7, the V gene TRBV19, with 9 bases aligning to TRBD2. J was trimmed by 7 bases and V by 9 bases; bases with no gene match: 16. The CDR3 runs 15 residues. Germline V CDR1 and CDR2: LNHDA, SQIVND (reference sequence). The CDR3 region has the DNA TGTGCCAGCTCTCACAATGAGCGGGGGGCCAGGGAGCAGTACTTC. As protein: CASSHNERGAREQYF.

This clone came up a few times. This chain links TRBV7-4 with TRBJ2-7, with TRBD2 matching over 8 bases. Germline V CDR1 and CDR2: SGHVT, SQSDAQ. The CDR3 extends over 15 amino acids. V dropped 5 bases and J dropped 2; count of bases not matched to a gene: 8. CDR3 nucleotide sequence: TGTGCCAGCAGCGTAGGACCGGGAGGGCCCTACGAGCAGTACTTC. The encoded protein is CASSVGPGGPYEQYF.

The chain recombines TRBV2 with TRBJ2-4; 8 bases align to TRBD1. Germline loops: CDR1 SNHLY, CDR2 FYNNEI. V trimming: 3 bases; J trimming: 8 bases; junction bases outside the gene matches: 3. The CDR3 has 13 residues. DNA for the CDR3: TGTGCCAGCAGTGAGGGACAGGTTCACATTCAGTACTTC. Translation: CASSEGQVHIQYF. Filled out from reference TRBV2 and TRBJ2-4, the complete variable domain reads EPEVTQTPSHQVTQMGQEVILRCVPISNHLYFYWYRQILGQKVEFLVSFYNNEISEKSEIFDDQFSVERPDGSNFTLKIRSTKLEDSAMYFCASSEGQVHIQYFGAGTRLSVL.

This clone was seen many times. V usage is TRBV11-3 and J usage is TRBJ1-1; no definite D call. The CDR3 is 15 amino acids. Germline V CDR1 and CDR2: SGHNT, YENEEA. V was trimmed by 2 bases and J by 1 base, leaving 11 bases between them. The CDR3 loop reads CASSLIQVPNTEAFF. DNA for the CDR3: TGTGCCAGCAGCTTAATTCAGGTACCGAACACTGAAGCTTTCTTT.